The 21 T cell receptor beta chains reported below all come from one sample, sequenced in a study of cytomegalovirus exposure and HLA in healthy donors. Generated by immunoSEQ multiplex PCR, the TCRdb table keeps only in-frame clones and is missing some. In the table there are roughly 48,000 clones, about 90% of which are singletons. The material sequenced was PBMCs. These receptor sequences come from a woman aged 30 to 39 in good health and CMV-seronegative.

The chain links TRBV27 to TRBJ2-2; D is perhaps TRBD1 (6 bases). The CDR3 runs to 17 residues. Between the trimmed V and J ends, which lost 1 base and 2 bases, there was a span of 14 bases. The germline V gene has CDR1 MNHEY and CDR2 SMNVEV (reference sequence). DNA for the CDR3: TGTGCCAGCAGTTTATATATGCAGGGGCAAAACACCGGGGAGCTGTTTTTT. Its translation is CASSLYMQGQNTGELFF.

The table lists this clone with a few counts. The CDR3 loop reads CASSFAGGDTGELFF. The CDR3 DNA is TGCGCCAGCAGCTTTGCAGGGGGCGACACCGGGGAGCTGTTTTTT. This sequence joins TRBV5-1 and TRBJ2-2, with 8 bases aligning to TRBD1. In germline, CDR1 is SGHRS, CDR2 YFSETQ. Germline trimming cut 2 bases from V and 3 bases from J; bases unmatched to any gene: 3. This CDR3 is 15 amino acids long.

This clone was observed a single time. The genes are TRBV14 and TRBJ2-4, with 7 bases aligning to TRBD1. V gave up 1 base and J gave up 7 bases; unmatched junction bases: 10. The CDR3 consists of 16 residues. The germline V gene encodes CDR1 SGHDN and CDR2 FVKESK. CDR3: CASSQGKRQGMNIQYF. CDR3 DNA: TGTGCCAGCAGCCAAGGGAAACGACAGGGAATGAACATTCAGTACTTC.

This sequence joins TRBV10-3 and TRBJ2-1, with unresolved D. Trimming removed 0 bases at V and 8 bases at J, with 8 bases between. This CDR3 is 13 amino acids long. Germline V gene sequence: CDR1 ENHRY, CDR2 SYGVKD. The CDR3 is CAISESALDEQFF. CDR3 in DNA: TGTGCCATCAGTGAGTCGGCCCTCGATGAGCAGTTCTTC.

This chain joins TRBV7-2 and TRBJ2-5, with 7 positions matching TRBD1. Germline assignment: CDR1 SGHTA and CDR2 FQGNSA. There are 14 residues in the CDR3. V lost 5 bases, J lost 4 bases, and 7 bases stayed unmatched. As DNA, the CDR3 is TGTGCCAGCAGCAGACAGGGTTCGGGAGAGACCCAGTACTTC. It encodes CASSRQGSGETQYF.

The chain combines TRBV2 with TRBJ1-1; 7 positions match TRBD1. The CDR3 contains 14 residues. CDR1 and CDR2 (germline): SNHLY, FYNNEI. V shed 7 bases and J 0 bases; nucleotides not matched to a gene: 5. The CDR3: CASNYRGLNTEAFF. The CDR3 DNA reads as TGTGCCAGCAATTACAGGGGTTTGAACACTGAAGCTTTCTTT.

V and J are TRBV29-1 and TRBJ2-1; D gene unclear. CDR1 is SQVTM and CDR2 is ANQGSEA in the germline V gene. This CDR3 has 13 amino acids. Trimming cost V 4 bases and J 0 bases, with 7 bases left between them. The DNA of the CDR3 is TGCAGCGTTGGTGGTAGCTCCTACAATGAGCAGTTCTTC. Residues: CSVGGSSYNEQFF.

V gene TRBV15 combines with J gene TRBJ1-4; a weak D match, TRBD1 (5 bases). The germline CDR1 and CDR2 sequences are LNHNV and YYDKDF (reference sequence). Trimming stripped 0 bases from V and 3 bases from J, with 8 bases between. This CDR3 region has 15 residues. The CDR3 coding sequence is TGTGCCACCAGCAGAGATTTGACAGCTAATGAAAAACTGTTTTTT. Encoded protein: CATSRDLTANEKLFF.

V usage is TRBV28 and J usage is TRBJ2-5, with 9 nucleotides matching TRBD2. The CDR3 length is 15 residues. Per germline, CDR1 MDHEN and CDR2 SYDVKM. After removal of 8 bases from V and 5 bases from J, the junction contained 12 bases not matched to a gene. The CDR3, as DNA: TGTGCCAGCCACAGTGGGTCAAGCGGGAGGGAGACCCAGTACTTC. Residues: CASHSGSSGRETQYF.

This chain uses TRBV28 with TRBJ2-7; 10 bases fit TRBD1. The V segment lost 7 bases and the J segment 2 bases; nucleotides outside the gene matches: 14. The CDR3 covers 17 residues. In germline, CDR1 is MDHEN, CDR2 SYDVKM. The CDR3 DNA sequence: TGTGCCAGCATCAACCCTCCGGGACAGGGGCTTACCTACGAGCAGTACTTC. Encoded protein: CASINPPGQGLTYEQYF.

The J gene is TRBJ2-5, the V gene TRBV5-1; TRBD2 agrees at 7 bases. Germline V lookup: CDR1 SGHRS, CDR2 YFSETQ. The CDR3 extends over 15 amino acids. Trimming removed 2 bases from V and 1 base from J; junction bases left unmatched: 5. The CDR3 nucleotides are TGCGCCAGCAGCTTCGGGGGGACGGGCCAAGAGACCCAGTACTTC. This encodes CASSFGGTGQETQYF.

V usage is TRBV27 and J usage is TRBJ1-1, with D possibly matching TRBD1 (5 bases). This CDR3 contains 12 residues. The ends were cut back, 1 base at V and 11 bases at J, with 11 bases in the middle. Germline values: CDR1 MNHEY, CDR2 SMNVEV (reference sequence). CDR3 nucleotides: TGTGCCAGCAGTTTATGGGGGGAGAGGGCTTTCTTT. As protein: CASSLWGERAFF.

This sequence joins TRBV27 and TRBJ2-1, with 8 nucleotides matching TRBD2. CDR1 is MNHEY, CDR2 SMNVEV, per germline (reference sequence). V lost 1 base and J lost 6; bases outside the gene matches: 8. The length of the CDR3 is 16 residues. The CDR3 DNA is TGTGCCAGCAGTTTATGGAGCGGGAGAAAGGGCAATGAGCAGTTCTTC. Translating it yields CASSLWSGRKGNEQFF.

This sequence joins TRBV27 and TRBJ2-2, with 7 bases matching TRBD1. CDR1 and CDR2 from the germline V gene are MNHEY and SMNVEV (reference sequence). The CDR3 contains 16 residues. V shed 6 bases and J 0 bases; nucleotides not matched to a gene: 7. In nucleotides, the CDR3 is TGTGCCAGCAGGATAAACAGGGGAACGAACACCGGGGAGCTGTTTTTT. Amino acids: CASRINRGTNTGELFF.

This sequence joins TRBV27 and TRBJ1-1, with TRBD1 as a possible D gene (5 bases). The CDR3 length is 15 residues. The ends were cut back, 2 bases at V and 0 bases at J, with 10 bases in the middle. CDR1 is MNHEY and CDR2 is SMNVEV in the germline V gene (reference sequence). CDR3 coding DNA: TGTGCCAGCAGTTTAAAGGGGAGGGTGAACACTGAAGCTTTCTTT. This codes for CASSLKGRVNTEAFF.

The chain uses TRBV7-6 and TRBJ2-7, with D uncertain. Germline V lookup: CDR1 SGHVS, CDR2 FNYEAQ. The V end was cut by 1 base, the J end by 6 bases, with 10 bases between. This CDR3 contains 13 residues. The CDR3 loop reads CASSLGRSGEQYF. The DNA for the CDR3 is TGTGCCAGCAGCTTAGGCAGGTCCGGCGAGCAGTACTTC.

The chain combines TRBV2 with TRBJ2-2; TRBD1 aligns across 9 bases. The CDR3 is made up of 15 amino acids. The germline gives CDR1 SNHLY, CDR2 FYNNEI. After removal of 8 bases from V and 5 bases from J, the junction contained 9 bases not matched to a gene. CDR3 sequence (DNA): TGTGCCAGCGGTACGGGACAGGGTTTTACCGGGGAGCTGTTTTTT. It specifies CASGTGQGFTGELFF.

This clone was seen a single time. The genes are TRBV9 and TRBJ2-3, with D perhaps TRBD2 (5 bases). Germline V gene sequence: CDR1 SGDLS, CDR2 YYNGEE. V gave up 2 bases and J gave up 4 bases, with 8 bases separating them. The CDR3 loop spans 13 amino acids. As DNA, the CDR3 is TGTGCCAGCAGCGTCGAGGGCCCAGATACGCAGTATTTT. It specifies CASSVEGPDTQYF.

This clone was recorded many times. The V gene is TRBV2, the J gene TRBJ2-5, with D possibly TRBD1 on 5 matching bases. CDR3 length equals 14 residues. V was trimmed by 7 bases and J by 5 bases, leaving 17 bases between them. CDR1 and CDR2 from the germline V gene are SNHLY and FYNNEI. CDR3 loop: CASTAGPTSETQYF. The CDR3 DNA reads TGTGCCAGCACTGCAGGGCCTACGAGTGAGACCCAGTACTTC.

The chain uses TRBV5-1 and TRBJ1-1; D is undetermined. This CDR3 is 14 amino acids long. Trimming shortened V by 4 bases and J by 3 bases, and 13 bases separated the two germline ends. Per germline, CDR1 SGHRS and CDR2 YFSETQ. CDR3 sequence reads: CASSRGVADTEAFF. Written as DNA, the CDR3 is TGCGCCAGCAGCCGCGGGGTCGCGGACACTGAAGCTTTCTTT. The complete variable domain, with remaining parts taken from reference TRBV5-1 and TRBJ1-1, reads KAGVTQTPRYLIKTRGQQVTLSCSPISGHRSVSWYQQTPGQGLQFLFEYFSETQRNKGNFPGRFSGRQFSNSRSEMNVSTLELGDSALYLCASSRGVADTEAFFGQGTRLTVV.

The CDR3 sequence is CASGFQGADTQYF. CDR3 sequence (DNA): TGTGCTAGTGGTTTCCAGGGGGCCGATACGCAGTATTTT. V is TRBV12-5 and J is TRBJ2-3; 8 bases are a match to TRBD1. The CDR3 contains 13 residues. CDR1 and CDR2 from the germline V gene are LGHNT and FRNRAP. Trimming cost V 3 bases and J 6 bases; bases outside gene matches: 2.